Listed below are T cell receptor beta chains from one sample, sequenced in a study of regulatory T cells in long-lasting Graves disease. TCRdb reanalysed the multiplex PCR reads using MiXCR and keeps one entry per CDR3 protein. The sample yields under 450,000 distinct CDR3 sequences, less than 25% seen once. Sample: peripheral blood mononuclear cells (PBMCs), taken when the disease was refractory, from a patient treated with antithyroid drugs. All receptors come from a female donor with Graves disease. Both conserved end residues are trimmed from each CDR3. The D gene is left open where the match is weak.

V gene: TRBV7-9
D gene: TRBD1
CDR3 protein: ASSSQGQYNSPLH

V gene: TRBV20-1
D gene: TRBD1
CDR3 protein: SAWTAGQGFTEQY

V gene: TRBV15
D gene: .
CDR3 protein: ATSRDTYYEQY

V gene: TRBV19
D gene: .
CDR3 protein: ASSIRQATNYGYT

V gene: TRBV5-1
D gene: .
CDR3 protein: ASSLSGIQAYEQY

V gene: TRBV2
D gene: TRBD1
CDR3 protein: ASSEGHRGTYEQY

V gene: TRBV5-1
D gene: .
CDR3 protein: ASSQPWRERETQY

V gene: TRBV6-1
D gene: .
CDR3 protein: ASTLGLLSYEQY

V gene: TRBV28
D gene: .
CDR3 protein: ASRLEGVLGGETQY

V gene: TRBV5-6
D gene: .
CDR3 protein: ASSFYGYEQY

V gene: TRBV20-1
D gene: .
CDR3 protein: SAGDQAYEQY

V gene: TRBV24-1
D gene: TRBD1
CDR3 protein: ATSEETGTADNEQF

V gene: TRBV20-1
D gene: .
CDR3 protein: SARVDPLNTEAF

V gene: TRBV11-2
D gene: TRBD1
CDR3 protein: ASTRAGGNTEAF

V gene: TRBV20-1
D gene: .
CDR3 protein: SARDEVGAPLSEAF

V gene: TRBV2
D gene: .
CDR3 protein: ASRPWGVNTEAF

V gene: TRBV7-6
D gene: TRBD2
CDR3 protein: ASSSLLAGGYNEQF

V gene: TRBV5-8
D gene: .
CDR3 protein: ASSLAQGYTTPQH

V gene: TRBV6-5
D gene: TRBD2
CDR3 protein: ASSYSGTSGNEQY

V gene: TRBV6-5
D gene: .
CDR3 protein: ASSYLPSELGEQY

V gene: TRBV15
D gene: TRBD2
CDR3 protein: ATSRGTRTLPEQY

V gene: TRBV27
D gene: TRBD1
CDR3 protein: ASSLARTGAGELF

V gene: TRBV28
D gene: TRBD1
CDR3 protein: ASTLVQGDQPQH

V gene: TRBV6-2/TRBV6-3
D gene: .
CDR3 protein: ASSYDRSAEAF

V gene: TRBV3-1
D gene: TRBD1
CDR3 protein: ASSQGGQGRTDTQY

V gene: TRBV2
D gene: .
CDR3 protein: ASSGPTSSYEQY

V gene: TRBV12-3/TRBV12-4
D gene: .
CDR3 protein: ASRPITTRLVNTEAF

V gene: TRBV7-8
D gene: .
CDR3 protein: ASSLESGWLKETQY

V gene: TRBV2
D gene: .
CDR3 protein: ASSEVGTNEKLF

V gene: TRBV6-1
D gene: TRBD1
CDR3 protein: ASRAGTGEGQPQH

V gene: TRBV27
D gene: TRBD2
CDR3 protein: ASSGGTSRTDTQY

V gene: TRBV7-2
D gene: TRBD2
CDR3 protein: ASSFGSGRASLREQY

V gene: TRBV20-1
D gene: TRBD2
CDR3 protein: SARPLAGGPTYEQY

V gene: TRBV29-1
D gene: .
CDR3 protein: SVPDIRVSGEYGYT

V gene: TRBV7-6
D gene: TRBD2
CDR3 protein: ASSKVGGLAGTEGGTQY

V gene: TRBV2
D gene: .
CDR3 protein: ASSESRLVYEQY

V gene: TRBV9
D gene: TRBD2
CDR3 protein: ASSVGLAGGQETQY

V gene: TRBV12-5
D gene: .
CDR3 protein: ASGPYLGPLVGAEAF

V gene: TRBV20-1
D gene: .
CDR3 protein: SAMTDPSYEQY

V gene: TRBV6-2/TRBV6-3
D gene: .
CDR3 protein: ASSWAGANQPQH

V gene: TRBV3-1
D gene: .
CDR3 protein: ASSQDSRSDSYNEQF

V gene: TRBV4-1
D gene: .
CDR3 protein: ASSPGRNANTGELF

V gene: TRBV30
D gene: .
CDR3 protein: AWSVIPLVYNEQF